This TCR beta chain appears in the sequencing data of a study of blood T cells in healthy people across ages. This clonotype has more than one count but fewer than ten. The antigen remains unidentified. A J-beta primer mix and a sample-barcoded 5' primer were used in a second PCR of about 7 to 12 cycles. TCRdb redid the calling of the 5' RACE reads with MiXCR, one entry per CDR3 protein. The sample consists of 450,000 to 700,000 distinct CDR3 sequences, about 26% of them appearing once. Study outcomes and limitations: TCR beta diversity tracked closely with naive T cell percentage.

The CDR3 spans 15 residues. V was shortened by 1 base and J by 1 base, with 12 bases between the two germline ends. The germline V gene encodes CDR1 SQVTM and CDR2 ANQGSEA. Each donor had about 10 milliliters of peripheral blood drawn. This chain joins TRBV29-1 and TRBJ2-3; tentatively, D is TRBD2 (6 bases). This receptor was taken from an older woman in good health. Material for sequencing was blood. The CDR3 region has the DNA TGCAGCGTTGAAGGATGGGGACTTGGCACAGATACGCAGTATTTT. Translation gives CSVEGWGLGTDTQYF.